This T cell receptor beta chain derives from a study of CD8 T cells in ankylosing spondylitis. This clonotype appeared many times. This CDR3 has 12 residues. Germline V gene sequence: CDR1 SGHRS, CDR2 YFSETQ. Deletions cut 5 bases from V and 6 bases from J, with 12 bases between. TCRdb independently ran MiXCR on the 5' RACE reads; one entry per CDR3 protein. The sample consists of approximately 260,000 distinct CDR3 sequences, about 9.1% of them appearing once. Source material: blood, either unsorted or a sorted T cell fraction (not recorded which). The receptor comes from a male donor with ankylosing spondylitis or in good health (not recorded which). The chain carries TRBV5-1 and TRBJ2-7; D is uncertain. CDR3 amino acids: CASRAAGLEQYF. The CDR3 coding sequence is TGCGCCAGCAGAGCCGCAGGTCTCGAGCAGTACTTC. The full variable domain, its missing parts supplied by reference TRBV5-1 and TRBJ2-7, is KAGVTQTPRYLIKTRGQQVTLSCSPISGHRSVSWYQQTPGQGLQFLFEYFSETQRNKGNFPGRFSGRQFSNSRSEMNVSTLELGDSALYLCASRAAGLEQYFGPGTRLTVT.